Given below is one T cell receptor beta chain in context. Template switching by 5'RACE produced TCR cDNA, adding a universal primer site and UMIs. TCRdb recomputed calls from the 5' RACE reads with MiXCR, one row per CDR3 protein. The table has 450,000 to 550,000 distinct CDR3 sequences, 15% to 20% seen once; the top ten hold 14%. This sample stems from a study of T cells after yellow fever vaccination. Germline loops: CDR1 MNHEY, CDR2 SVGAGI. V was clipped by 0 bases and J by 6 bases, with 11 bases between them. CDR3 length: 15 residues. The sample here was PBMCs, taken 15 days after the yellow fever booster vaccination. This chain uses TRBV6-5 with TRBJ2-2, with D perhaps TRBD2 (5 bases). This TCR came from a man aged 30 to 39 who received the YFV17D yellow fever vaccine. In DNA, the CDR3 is TGTGCCAGCAGTTACTCAGGGCTAGCAGCCGGGGAGCTGTTTTTT. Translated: CASSYSGLAAGELFF.